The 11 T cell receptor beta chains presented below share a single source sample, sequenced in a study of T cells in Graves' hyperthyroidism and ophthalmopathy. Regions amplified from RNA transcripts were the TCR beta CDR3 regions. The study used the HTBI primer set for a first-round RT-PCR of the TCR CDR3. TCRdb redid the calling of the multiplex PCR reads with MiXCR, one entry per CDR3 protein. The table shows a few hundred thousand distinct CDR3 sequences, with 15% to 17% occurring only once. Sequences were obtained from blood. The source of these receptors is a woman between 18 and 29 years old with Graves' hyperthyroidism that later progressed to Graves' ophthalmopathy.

In DNA, the CDR3 is TGTGCCACCAGCAGAGCCTCGGGGGAGCAGTACTTC. Its translation: CATSRASGEQYF. The chain employs TRBV15 and TRBJ2-7; D is perhaps TRBD2 (5 bases). The CDR3 consists of 12 residues. With 1 base removed from V and 7 bases from J, the gap between germline ends came to 8 bases. Germline CDR1 LNHNV, CDR2 YYDKDF (reference sequence).

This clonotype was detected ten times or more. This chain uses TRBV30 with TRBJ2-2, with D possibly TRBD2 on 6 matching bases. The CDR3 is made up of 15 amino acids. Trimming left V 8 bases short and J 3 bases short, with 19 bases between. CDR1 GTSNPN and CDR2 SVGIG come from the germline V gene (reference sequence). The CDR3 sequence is CATPRERGDTGELFF. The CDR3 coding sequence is TGTGCCACCCCCCGGGAGAGAGGAGACACCGGGGAGCTGTTTTTT.

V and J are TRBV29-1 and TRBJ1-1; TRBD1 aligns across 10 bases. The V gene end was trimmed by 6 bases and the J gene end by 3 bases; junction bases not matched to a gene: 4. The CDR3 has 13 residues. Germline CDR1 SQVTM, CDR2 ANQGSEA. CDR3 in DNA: TGCAGCGTCGGGGACAGGGGCCACACTGAAGCTTTCTTT. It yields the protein CSVGDRGHTEAFF.

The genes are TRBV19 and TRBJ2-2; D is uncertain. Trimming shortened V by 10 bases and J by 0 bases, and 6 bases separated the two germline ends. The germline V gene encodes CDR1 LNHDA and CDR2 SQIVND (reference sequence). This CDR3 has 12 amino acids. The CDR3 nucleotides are TGTGCCACCGAGTCGAACACCGGGGAGCTGTTTTTT. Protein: CATESNTGELFF.

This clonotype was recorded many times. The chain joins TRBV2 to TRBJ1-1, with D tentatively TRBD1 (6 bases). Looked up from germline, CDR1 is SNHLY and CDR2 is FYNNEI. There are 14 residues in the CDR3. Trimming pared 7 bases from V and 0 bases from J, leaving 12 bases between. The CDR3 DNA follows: TGTGCCAGCACCGAGGGGGGCTTGAACACTGAAGCTTTCTTT. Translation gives CASTEGGLNTEAFF.

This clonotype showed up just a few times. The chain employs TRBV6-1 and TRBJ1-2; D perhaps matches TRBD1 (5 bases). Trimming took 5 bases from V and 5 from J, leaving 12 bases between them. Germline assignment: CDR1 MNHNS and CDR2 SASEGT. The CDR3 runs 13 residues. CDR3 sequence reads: CASSPTTDYGYTF. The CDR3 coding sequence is TGTGCCAGCAGTCCAACGACAGATTATGGCTACACCTTC.

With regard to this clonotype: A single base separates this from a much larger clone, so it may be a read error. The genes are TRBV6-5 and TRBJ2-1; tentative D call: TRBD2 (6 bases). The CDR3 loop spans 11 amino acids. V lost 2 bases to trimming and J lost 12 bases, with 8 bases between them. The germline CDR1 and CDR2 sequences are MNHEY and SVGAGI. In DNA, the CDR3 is TGTGCCAGCAGTTACGGGACTTCGCAGTTCTTC. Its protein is CASSYGTSQFF.

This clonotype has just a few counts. The CDR3 here is CAWSGSGRPGEQFF. DNA of the CDR3: TGTGCCTGGAGTGGTAGCGGGAGGCCCGGGGAGCAGTTCTTC. The chain links TRBV30 to TRBJ2-1; 10 bases fit TRBD2. Looked up from germline, CDR1 is GTSNPN and CDR2 is SVGIG (reference sequence). The CDR3 runs to 14 residues. Germline trimming cut 1 base from V and 10 bases from J; bases unmatched to any gene: 7.

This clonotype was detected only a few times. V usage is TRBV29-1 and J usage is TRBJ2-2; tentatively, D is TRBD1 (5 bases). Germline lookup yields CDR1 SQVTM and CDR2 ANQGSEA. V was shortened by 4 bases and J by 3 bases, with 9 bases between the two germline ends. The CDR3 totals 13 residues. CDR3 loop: CSVVGADTGELFF. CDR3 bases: TGCAGCGTTGTAGGGGCCGACACCGGGGAGCTGTTTTTT.

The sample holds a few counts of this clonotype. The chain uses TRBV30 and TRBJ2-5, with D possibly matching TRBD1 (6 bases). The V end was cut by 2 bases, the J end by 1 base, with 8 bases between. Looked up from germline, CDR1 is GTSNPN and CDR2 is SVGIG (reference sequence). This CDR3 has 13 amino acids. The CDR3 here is CAWSQDSQETQYF. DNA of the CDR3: TGTGCCTGGAGTCAGGACAGCCAAGAGACCCAGTACTTC.

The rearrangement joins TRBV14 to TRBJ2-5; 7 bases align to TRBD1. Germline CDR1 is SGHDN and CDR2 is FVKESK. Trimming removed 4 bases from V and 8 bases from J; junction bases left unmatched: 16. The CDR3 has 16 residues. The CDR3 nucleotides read TGTGCCAGCAGCCGACGGACAGGCCCGATGTTGGTCACCCAGTACTTC. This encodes CASSRRTGPMLVTQYF.